This passage covers 14 T cell receptor beta chains from one sample sequenced in a study of T cell responses to AZD1222 COVID-19 vaccine. Using immunoSEQ multiplex PCR, the repertoire was profiled, and TCRdb retains in-frame clones only, with some absent. The sample shows 120,000 to 150,000 clones, more than 75% of them seen only once. This material consisted of peripheral blood, taken on day 0 of MenACWY control vaccination. The receptors come from an adult in good health.

Comments on this clone: The junction shows a germline mismatch at one end, possibly a read error. The rearrangement links TRBV11-2 to TRBJ1-2; 7 bases agree with TRBD1. The CDR3 runs to 13 residues. Germline assignment: CDR1 SGHAT and CDR2 FQNNGV. This chain's CDR3 is CASTLGTAYGYTF. CDR3 DNA: TGTGCCAGCACCTTAGGGACAGCGTATGGCTACACCTTC. The full variable domain, completed using reference TRBV11-2 and TRBJ1-2, is EAGVAQSPRYKIIEKRQSVAFWCNPISGHATLYWYQQILGQGPKLLIQFQNNGVVDDSQLPKDRFSAERLKGVDSTLKIQPAKLEDSAVYLCASTLGTAYGYTFGSGTRLTVV.

The chain couples TRBV20-1 to TRBJ1-3; D not certain. The V gene lost 3 bases and the J gene lost 0 bases, with 18 bases spanning the gap. Germline CDR1 is DFQATT and CDR2 is SNEGSKA (reference sequence). The CDR3 contains 17 residues. DNA for the CDR3: TGCAGTGCTAGTCAAATCGGGTTACGGGGCTCTGGAAACACCATATATTTT. It is translated as CSASQIGLRGSGNTIYF.

The CDR3 bases are TGTGCCAGCAGCTTGTGCGAGCAGTACTTC. This encodes CASSLCEQYF. The chain recombines TRBV11-3 with TRBJ2-7; D unresolved. CDR3 length: 10 residues. Looked up from germline, CDR1 is SGHNT and CDR2 is YENEEA. V lost 3 bases and J lost 6, with 3 bases in between.

The chain recombines TRBV5-1 with TRBJ2-4; unclear D gene. This CDR3 has 14 residues. V lost 4 bases, J lost 0 bases, and 8 bases lay in between. CDR1 is SGHRS and CDR2 is YFSETQ in the germline V gene. The CDR3 protein is CASSPTLAKNIQYF. DNA for the CDR3: TGCGCCAGCAGCCCCACCCTAGCCAAAAACATTCAGTACTTC.

CDR3 DNA: TGTGCCAGCAGCTTACAAGAGGGCCGGAACTATGGCTACACCTTC. Translated: CASSLQEGRNYGYTF. This rearrangement joins TRBV7-2 to TRBJ1-2, with D unclear. The CDR3 sequence is 15 residues long. V lost 2 bases and J lost 2, with 12 bases in between. Germline CDR1 is SGHTA and CDR2 is FQGNSA.

The rearrangement links TRBV28 to TRBJ2-7, with 10 bases identical to TRBD2. The V gene's germline CDR1 is MDHEN and CDR2 SYDVKM. Unmatched junction bases numbered 6, after V lost 5 bases and J lost 2 bases. The CDR3 consists of 15 residues. The CDR3 coding sequence is TGTGCCAGCAGTCCCACTAGCGGGGATACCTACGAGCAGTACTTC. Translated, it gives CASSPTSGDTYEQYF.

The chain is built from TRBV6-5 and TRBJ1-2; D is perhaps TRBD1 (5 bases). Trimming stripped 2 bases from V and 5 bases from J, with 15 bases between. There are 15 residues in the CDR3. Germline CDR1 is MNHEY and CDR2 is SVGAGI. This chain's CDR3 is CASSYRGREGYGYTF. The CDR3 DNA sequence: TGTGCCAGCAGTTACAGGGGCAGGGAGGGGTATGGCTACACCTTC.

This clone was recorded at least ten times. V gene TRBV10-1 combines with J gene TRBJ1-5, with a weak D call TRBD1 (5 bases). CDR3 length: 12 amino acids. Germline CDR1 and CDR2: WNHNN and SYGVQD (reference sequence). The ends were cut back, 5 bases at V and 4 bases at J, with 6 bases in the middle. Here the CDR3 DNA reads TGCGCCAGCAGTTCAGGGAATCAGCCCCAGCATTTT. Translation gives CASSSGNQPQHF.

The chain carries TRBV28 and TRBJ1-1; TRBD1 aligns across 12 bases. CDR3 size: 15 residues. Germline V gene sequence: CDR1 MDHEN, CDR2 SYDVKM. Trimming removed 5 bases from V and 8 bases from J; junction bases left unmatched: 9. CDR3 sequence reads: CASSPTGTGGWEAFF. CDR3 coding DNA: TGTGCCAGCAGTCCCACCGGGACAGGGGGCTGGGAAGCTTTCTTT. Based on the CDR3 plus reference TRBV28 and TRBJ1-1, the full variable domain is DVKVTQSSRYLVKRTGEKVFLECVQDMDHENMFWYRQDPGLGLRLIYFSYDVKMKEKGDIPEGYSVSREKKERFSLILESASTNQTSMYLCASSPTGTGGWEAFFGQGTRLTVV.

The rearrangement links TRBV7-2 to TRBJ2-7; D perhaps matches TRBD2 (6 bases). Germline CDR1 SGHTA, CDR2 FQGNSA. The CDR3 has 15 residues. Trimming cost V 4 bases and J 0 bases, with 13 bases left between them. CDR3 residues: CASSSFGGSSYEQYF. The CDR3 DNA sequence: TGTGCCAGCAGCTCGTTTGGGGGGAGCTCCTACGAGCAGTACTTC.

The J gene is TRBJ1-1, the V gene TRBV6-6; D may be TRBD1 (6 bases). The CDR3 spans 14 residues. Germline-derived CDR1 and CDR2 are MNHNY and SVGAGI (reference sequence). Trimming cost V 9 bases and J 1 base, with 15 bases left between them. CDR3 region: CASGGDRKNTEAFF. The DNA for the CDR3 is TGTGCCAGTGGTGGCGACAGGAAGAACACTGAAGCTTTCTTT.

V usage is TRBV3-1 (or the pseudogene TRBV3-2) and J usage is TRBJ2-2; D remains unclear. V dropped 4 bases and J dropped 2 bases, with 5 bases sitting between them. Germline CDR1 reads LGHDT; CDR2 reads YNNKEL (reference sequence). The CDR3 is 13 amino acids. The CDR3 nucleotides read TGTGCCAGCAGCCTCGGTAACACCGGGGAGCTGTTTTTT. Amino acid sequence: CASSLGNTGELFF.

The chain combines TRBV15 with TRBJ2-1; D remains ambiguous. Germline values: CDR1 LNHNV, CDR2 YYDKDF (reference sequence). CDR3 size: 11 residues. Trimming cost V 3 bases and J 7 bases, with 4 bases left between them. DNA for the CDR3: TGTGCCACCAGCAGTAGGAATGAGCAGTTCTTC. Translated: CATSSRNEQFF. The complete variable domain, with remaining parts taken from reference TRBV15 and TRBJ2-1, reads DAMVIQNPRYQVTQFGKPVTLSCSQTLNHNVMYWYQQKSSQAPKLLFHYYDKDFNNEADTPDNFQSRRPNTSFCFLDIRSPGLGDTAMYLCATSSRNEQFFGPGTRLTVL.

This sequence joins TRBV12-3 or TRBV12-4 and TRBJ1-5, with D possibly TRBD1 on 5 matching bases. The CDR3 is 13 amino acids. Trimming took 6 bases from V and 3 from J, leaving 9 bases between them. CDR3 sequence: CASRGRYNQPQHF. The DNA of the CDR3 is TGTGCCAGCAGGGGACGGTACAATCAGCCCCAGCATTTT.